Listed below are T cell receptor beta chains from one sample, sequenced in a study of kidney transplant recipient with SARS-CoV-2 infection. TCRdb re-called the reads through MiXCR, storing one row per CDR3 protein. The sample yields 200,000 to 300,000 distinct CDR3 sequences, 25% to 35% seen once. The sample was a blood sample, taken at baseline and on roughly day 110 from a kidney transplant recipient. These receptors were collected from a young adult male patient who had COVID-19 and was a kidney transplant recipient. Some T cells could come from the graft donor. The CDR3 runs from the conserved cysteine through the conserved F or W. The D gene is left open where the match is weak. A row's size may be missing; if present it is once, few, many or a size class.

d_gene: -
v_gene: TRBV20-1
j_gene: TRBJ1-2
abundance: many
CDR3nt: TGCAGTGCCGTGGACAGCACTAACTATGGCTACACCTTC
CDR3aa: CSAVDSTNYGYTF

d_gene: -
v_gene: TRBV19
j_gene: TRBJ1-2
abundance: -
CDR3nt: TGTGCCAGTAGTCGGTTGTTGACAAATCGAAAGACCTATGGCTACGCCTTC
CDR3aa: CASSRLLTNRKTYGYAF

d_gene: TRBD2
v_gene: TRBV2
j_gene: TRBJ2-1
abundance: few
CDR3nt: TGTGCCAGCAAGGGGGGGCTAGCGGGAGGCCCGGGACATGAGCAGTTCTTC
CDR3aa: CASKGGLAGGPGHEQFF

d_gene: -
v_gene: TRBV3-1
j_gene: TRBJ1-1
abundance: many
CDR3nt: TGTGCCAGCAGCTATACTCGTCCCATTTCAATTCGCACTGAAGCTTTCTTT
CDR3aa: CASSYTRPISIRTEAFF

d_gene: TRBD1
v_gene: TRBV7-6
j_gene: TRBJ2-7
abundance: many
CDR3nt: TGTGCCAGCAGCTTAGAGGGACAGGGGTCCAACGAGCAGTACTTC
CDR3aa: CASSLEGQGSNEQYF

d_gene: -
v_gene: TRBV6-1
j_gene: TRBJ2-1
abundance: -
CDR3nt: TGTGCCAGCAGCCAACTAACGGGAGATGTGGACGAGCAGTTCTTC
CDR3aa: CASSQLTGDVDEQFF

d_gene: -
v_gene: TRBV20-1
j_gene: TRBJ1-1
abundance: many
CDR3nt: TGCAGTGCTAGGAACACAGGGTTTGCCACTGAAGCTTTCTTT
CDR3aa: CSARNTGFATEAFF

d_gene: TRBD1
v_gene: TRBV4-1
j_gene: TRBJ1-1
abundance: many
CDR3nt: TGCGCCAGCAGCCAAGTCCCGGGACAGGGAATGAACACTGAAGCTTTCTTT
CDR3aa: CASSQVPGQGMNTEAFF

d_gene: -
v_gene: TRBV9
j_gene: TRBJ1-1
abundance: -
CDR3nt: TGTGCCAGCAACGTACTTCCAGAGATGAACGCTGAAGCTTTCTTT
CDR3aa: CASNVLPEMNAEAFF

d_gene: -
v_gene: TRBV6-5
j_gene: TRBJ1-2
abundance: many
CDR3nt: TGTGCCAGCAGTTCCACTGACTCTATGCGAAAGACCTATGGCTACACCTTC
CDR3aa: CASSSTDSMRKTYGYTF

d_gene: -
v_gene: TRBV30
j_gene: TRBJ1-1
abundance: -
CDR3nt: TGTGCCTGGAGGGAGGTGGCGAACACTGAAGCTTTCTTT
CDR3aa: CAWREVANTEAFF

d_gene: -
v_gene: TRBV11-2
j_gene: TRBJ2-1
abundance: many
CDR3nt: TGTGCCAGCAGCTTGAGTTTCGGCTCCAGGGGCGATGAGCAGTTCTTC
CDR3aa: CASSLSFGSRGDEQFF

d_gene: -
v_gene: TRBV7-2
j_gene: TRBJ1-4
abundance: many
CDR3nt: TGTGCCAGCAGCTTCACTAATGAAAAACTGTTTTTT
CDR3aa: CASSFTNEKLFF

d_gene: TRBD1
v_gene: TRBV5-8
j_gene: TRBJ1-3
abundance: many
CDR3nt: TGTGCCAGCAGCGTGTACAGGGGGGACGGCTCTGGAAACACCATATATTTT
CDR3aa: CASSVYRGDGSGNTIYF

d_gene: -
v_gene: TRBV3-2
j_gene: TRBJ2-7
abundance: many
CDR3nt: TGTGCCAGCAGCCAAAACAGGAACTCCTACGAGCAGTACTTC
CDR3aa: CASSQNRNSYEQYF

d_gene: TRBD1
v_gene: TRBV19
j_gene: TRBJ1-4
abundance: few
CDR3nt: TGTGCCAGTAGTAAGGGGACAGGGGACGAAAAACTGTTTTTT
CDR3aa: CASSKGTGDEKLFF

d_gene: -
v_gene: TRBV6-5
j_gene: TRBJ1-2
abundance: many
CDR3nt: TGTGCCAGCAGTTTCATCGGCTCTATGCGAAAGACCTATGGCTACACCTTC
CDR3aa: CASSFIGSMRKTYGYTF

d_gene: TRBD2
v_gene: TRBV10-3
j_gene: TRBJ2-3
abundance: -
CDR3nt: TGTGCCATCAGTGAGTCGAGACTAGCGGACTCAGATACGCAGTATTTT
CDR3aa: CAISESRLADSDTQYF

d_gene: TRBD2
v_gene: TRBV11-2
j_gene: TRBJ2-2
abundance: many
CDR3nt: TGTGCCAGCAGCAGAACTAGCGGGAGGACCGGGGAGCTGTTTTTT
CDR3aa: CASSRTSGRTGELFF

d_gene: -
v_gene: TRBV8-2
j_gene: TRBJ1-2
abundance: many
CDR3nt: TGTGGCAGTTGTGATCCTGATAGCCGAAAGACCTATGGCTACACCTTC
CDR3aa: CGSCDPDSRKTYGYTF

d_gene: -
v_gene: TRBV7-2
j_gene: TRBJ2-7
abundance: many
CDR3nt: TGTGCCAGCAGCTTAGCGGTTAGCCACGAGCAGTACTTC
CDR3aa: CASSLAVSHEQYF

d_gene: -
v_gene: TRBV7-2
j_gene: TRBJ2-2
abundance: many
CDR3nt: TGTGCCAGCAGTTTAGGGGGATTCACCGGGGAGCTGTTTTTT
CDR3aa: CASSLGGFTGELFF

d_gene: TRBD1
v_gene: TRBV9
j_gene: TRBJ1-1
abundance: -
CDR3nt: TGTGCCAGCAGCGCAGAAGACTGGGACAGAGAAGCTTTCTTT
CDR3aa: CASSAEDWDREAFF

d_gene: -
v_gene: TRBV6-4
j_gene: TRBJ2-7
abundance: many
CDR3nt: TGTGCCAGCAGTGACTCAGAAGTCGCTGGAGACGAGCAGTACTTC
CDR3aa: CASSDSEVAGDEQYF

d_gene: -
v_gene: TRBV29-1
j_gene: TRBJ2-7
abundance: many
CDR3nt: TGCAGCGTTGATAACCCTGGGACTCCCACCTACGAGCAGTACTTC
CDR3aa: CSVDNPGTPTYEQYF

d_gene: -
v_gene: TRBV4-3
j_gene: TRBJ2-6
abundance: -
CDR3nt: TGCGCCAGCAGCTCCAATAACAGGACGTCACAAAGTCGGGCCAACGTCCTGACTTTC
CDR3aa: CASSSNNRTSQSRANVLTF

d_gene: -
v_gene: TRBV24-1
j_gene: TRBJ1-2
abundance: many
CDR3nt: TGTGCCACCAGTGCGATCTCTAGTACCAGAAAGACCTATGGCTACACCTTC
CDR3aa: CATSAISSTRKTYGYTF

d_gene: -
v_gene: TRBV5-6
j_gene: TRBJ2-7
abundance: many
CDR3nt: TGTGCCAGCAGCTTGGGGAGCGGGCCCCCCGGCGAGCAGTACTTC
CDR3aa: CASSLGSGPPGEQYF

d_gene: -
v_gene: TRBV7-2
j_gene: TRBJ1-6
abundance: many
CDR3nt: TGTGCCGAAGAACTACAGGGTCCTAATTCACCCCTCCACTTT
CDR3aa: CAEELQGPNSPLHF

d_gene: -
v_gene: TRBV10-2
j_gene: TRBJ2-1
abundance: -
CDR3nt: TGCGCCATCCGTGGTGAGGGCTCCTACAATGAGCAGTTCTTC
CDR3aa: CAIRGEGSYNEQFF